The clone carrying this T cell receptor (beta chain) was counted many times. This CDR3 is built from 15 residues. Germline-derived CDR1 and CDR2 are MNHEY and SMNVEV (reference sequence). With 5 bases clipped from V and 1 base from J, the junction kept 6 bases outside the gene matches. TCRdb independently ran MiXCR on the 5' RACE reads; one entry per CDR3 protein. This table has roughly 87,000 distinct CDR3 sequences, around 17% appearing once. The sample is drawn from a study of T cells of healthy individuals. The sequence was obtained from a human donor in good health. This chain connects TRBV27 to TRBJ1-1; 8 bases agree with TRBD1. The CDR3 loop reads CASSVGQGANTEAFF. DNA for the CDR3: TGTGCCAGCAGTGTAGGACAGGGAGCGAACACTGAAGCTTTCTTT.